This T cell receptor (beta chain) was captured by sequencing in a study of blood T cell repertoires in COVID-19. Study as a whole: Sample material is recorded as cDNA or gDNA derived from T cells, B-cell-depleted T cells, or PBMCs.

Germline V CDR1 and CDR2: MNHEY, SVGAGI. The CDR3 has 13 residues. V was pared by 8 bases and J by 0 bases, with 8 bases between. Per the original methods: Quantification of nucleated cells was approximated via reference gene primer amplification. Clones were read by immunoSEQ multiplex PCR, and TCRdb kept only the in-frame ones, dropping some. The V and J calls and clone size were taken over from that table, and D and trimming were inferred from the DNA. In the table there are about 300,000 clones, about 89% of which are singletons. The sample taken for sequencing was peripheral blood. The chain uses TRBV6-5 and TRBJ1-3, with D tentatively TRBD1 (6 bases). This TCR came from a man aged 40-50 years with acute or convalescent COVID-19. DNA of the CDR3: TGTGCCAGCCAGGGGTTCTCTGGAAACACCATATATTTT. This translates into CASQGFSGNTIYF.